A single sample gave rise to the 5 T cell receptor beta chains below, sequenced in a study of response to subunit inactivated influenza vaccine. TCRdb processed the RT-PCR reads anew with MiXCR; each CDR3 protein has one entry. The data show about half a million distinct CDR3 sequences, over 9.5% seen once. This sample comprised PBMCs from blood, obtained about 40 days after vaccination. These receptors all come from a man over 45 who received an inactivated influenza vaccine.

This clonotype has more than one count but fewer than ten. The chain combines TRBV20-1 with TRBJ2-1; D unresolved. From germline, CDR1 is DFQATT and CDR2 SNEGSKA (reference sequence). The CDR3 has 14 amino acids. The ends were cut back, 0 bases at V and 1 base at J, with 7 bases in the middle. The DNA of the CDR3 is TGCAGTGCTAGAGATCTAGGTTCCTACAATGAGCAGTTCTTC. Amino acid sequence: CSARDLGSYNEQFF.

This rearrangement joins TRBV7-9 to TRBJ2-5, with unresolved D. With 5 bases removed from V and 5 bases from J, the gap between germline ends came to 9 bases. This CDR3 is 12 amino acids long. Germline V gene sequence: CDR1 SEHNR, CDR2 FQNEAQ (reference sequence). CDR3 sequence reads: CASSPLKETQYF. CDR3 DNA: TGTGCCAGCAGCCCACTAAAGGAGACCCAGTACTTC.

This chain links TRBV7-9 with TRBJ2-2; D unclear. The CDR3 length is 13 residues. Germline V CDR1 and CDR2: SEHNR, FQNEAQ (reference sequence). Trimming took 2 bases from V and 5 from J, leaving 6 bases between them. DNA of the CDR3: TGTGCCAGCAGCTTATTGAAAACCGGGGAGCTGTTTTTT. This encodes CASSLLKTGELFF.

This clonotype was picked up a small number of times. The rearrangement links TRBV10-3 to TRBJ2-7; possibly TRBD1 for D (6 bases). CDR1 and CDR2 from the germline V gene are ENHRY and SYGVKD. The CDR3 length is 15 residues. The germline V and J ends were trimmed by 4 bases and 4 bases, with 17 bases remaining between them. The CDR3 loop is CAISARSGDGYEQYF. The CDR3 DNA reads TGTGCCATCAGTGCTCGGTCAGGGGACGGGTACGAGCAGTACTTC.

CDR3 protein: CASSWAGGYEQYF. DNA for the CDR3: TGCGCCAGCAGTTGGGCGGGAGGGTACGAGCAGTACTTC. The gene calls are TRBV4-3 and TRBJ2-7, with 9 bases matching TRBD2. Germline V CDR1 and CDR2: LGHNA, YSLEER. The V and J ends lost 6 bases and 4 bases, in that order; junction bases with no gene match: 4. This CDR3 spans 13 amino acids.